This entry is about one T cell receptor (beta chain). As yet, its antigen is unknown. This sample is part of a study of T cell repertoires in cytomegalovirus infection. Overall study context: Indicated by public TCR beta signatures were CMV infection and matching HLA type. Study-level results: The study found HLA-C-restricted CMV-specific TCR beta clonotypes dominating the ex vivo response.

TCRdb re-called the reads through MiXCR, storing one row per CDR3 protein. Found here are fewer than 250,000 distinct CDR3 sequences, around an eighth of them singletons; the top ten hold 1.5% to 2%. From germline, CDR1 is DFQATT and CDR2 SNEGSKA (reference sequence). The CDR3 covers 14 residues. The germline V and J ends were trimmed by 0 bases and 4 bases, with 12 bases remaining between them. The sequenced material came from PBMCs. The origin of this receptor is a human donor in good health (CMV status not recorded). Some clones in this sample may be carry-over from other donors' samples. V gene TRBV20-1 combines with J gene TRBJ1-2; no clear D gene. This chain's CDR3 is CSARDPDRSYGYTF. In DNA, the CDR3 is TGCAGTGCTAGAGATCCGGATCGGAGCTATGGCTACACCTTC.